This T cell receptor beta chain emerged from a study of siplizumab effects on memory and regulatory T cells. Overall study results and limits: Mappable alloreactive CD4+ clones were on average approximately 72% Treg-derived with siplizumab, approximately 30% in controls.

A remark on this clone: Its target is unknown.

V lost 5 bases and J lost 0, with 5 bases in between. The germline V gene has CDR1 LNHDA and CDR2 SQIVND (reference sequence). The CDR3 consists of 13 residues. Assays captured 95,000 to 100,000 TCR templates per sample. Libraries were prepared by immunoSEQ multiplex PCR; TCRdb keeps only in-frame clonotypes and omits some of them. The sample has over 100,000 clones; 93% are singletons. This chain uses TRBV19 with TRBJ1-5; D is ambiguous. This TCR derives from a human donor in good health. Input material: non-Treg CD4+ T cells sorted from blood. The CDR3 is CASSLDSNQPQHF. The CDR3 DNA reads as TGTGCCAGTAGTCTTGATAGCAATCAGCCCCAGCATTTT.